Given below is one T cell receptor (beta chain) in context. This clonotype showed up just a few times. Its antigen is currently not known. Base qualities are not provided; no much larger clone lies one nucleotide away. The germline V gene specifies MNHEY as CDR1 and SVGEGT as CDR2. Trimming removed 2 bases from V and 5 bases from J; the gene matches leave 18 bases unexplained. The CDR3 goes from the cysteine to the phenylalanine over 20 residues. The read is trimmed to its CDR3 DNA, 60 bases read in frame from base 1. The protocol used for the library was 5' RACE. Data came from an Illumina HiSeq 2000. Template switching added a universal primer binding site, and the final cDNA carried a unique molecular identifier that allowed TCR cDNA molecules to be counted accurately. Specific primers in the conserved constant-segment region were used to synthesize first-strand cDNA for TCR alpha and beta chains. To control for contamination, every cDNA library carried two barcodes: a SMART-Mk sample barcode plus Illumina barcodes. TruSeq adapter sequences, together with Illumina sample barcodes, were added in two successive PCR steps. TCR alpha and beta cDNA libraries were sequenced on the Illumina HiSeq platform with custom primers. Per the authors' processing: Unique molecular identifiers were extracted from raw reads with MiGEC, and CDR3 positions were determined with MiXCR. For each individual, recombination models were inferred using an EM algorithm with the repgenHMM and IGoR tools. Shared clonotype analysis was performed with the tcR package in R, normalizing sharing by the product of cloneset sizes. To study raw recombination without the effects of thymic and clonal selection, out-of-frame nonproductive sequences were analyzed. TCRdb redid the processing of the public reads, applying fastp at Q25 and MiXCR, and retained in-frame beta chains. Rows with a matching CDR3 protein are joined into one entry that keeps the most common DNA and genes. Here the V and J calls rest on TCRdb's processing, not on the authors' analysis. For this sample there are about 730,000 distinct CDR3 sequences; roughly 20% appear just once. The ten biggest clones cover about 4.5% of the sample.

Every donor was a healthy Caucasian. Three pairs of female monozygotic twins, all aged about 18 to 30 years, made up the twin cohort. Peripheral blood mononuclear cells were the source from which RNA for the TCR libraries was isolated. This record comes from a study of identical twins (dated by TCRdb to 2016 to 2017). Some background on the complete study: To test whether fetal clonotypes persist, this study deep-sequenced TCR alpha and beta repertoires from monozygotic twins, from unrelated adults of various ages, and from cord blood. To rule out contamination, the twin experiments were replicated at different times with different library preparation protocols. Summary of the overall study and its limitations: Excess twin sharing in beta out-of-frame sequences was weaker because fewer shared sequences lowered the signal-to-noise ratio. Abundant cord blood beta clonotypes had fewer insertions, young adult naive repertoires showed a similar but weaker trend, and memory repertoires showed no such trend. Invariant T cells such as MAIT and iNKT could partly confound zero-insertion analyses, although diverse VJ usage argued against such confounding for most clonotypes. In monozygotic twins, recombination models systematically underestimated out-of-frame TCR alpha sharing, but the models matched the sharing seen between unrelated individuals. Compared with coincidental sharing between unrelated individuals, an excess of low generation-probability sequences was observed among out-of-frame TCR alpha sequences shared between twins. Because the same donors could not be followed over many years, conclusions were based on cross-sectional statistical analysis.

These records were also assigned to another study, of T cells expressing NK-cell markers. The second study's authors report: TCR beta-chain repertoires were profiled in sorted CD3+CD56+NKG2C+, CD3+CD56+NKG2C- and CD3+CD56-NKG2C+ T-cell subsets from several donors. Of the eight sequenced donors, seven were found to be HCMV-seropositive and one was found to be HCMV-seronegative. In several experiments an anti-gammadeltaTCR antibody was added to restrict sorting to alphabetaTCR-expressing T cells. For several donors, the dominant CD3+CD56+NKG2C+ clonotypes were among the top 10 CD8+ clonotypes and accounted for roughly 1.0-7.5% of CD8+ T cells. Those dominant clonotypes were again the most abundant among CD3+CD56-NKG2C+ cells in a handful of donors, at roughly 25-65%. Whether the expanded NKG2C-expressing T cell clones were specific for HCMV antigens remained unclear. Randomly selected healthy volunteers, three men and five women, were used as the eight sequenced donors. HCMV serostatus was determined by detecting HCMV-specific IgG in serum with a commercial ELISA kit. Bulk peripheral blood T-cell repertoires were additionally sequenced from unsorted PBMC for six donors. MIGEC was used to demultiplex reads and group reads by UMI, and MiTCR was used to assemble and quantify clonotypes. To remove erroneous sequences, TCR cDNA sequences were retained only when supported by two or more reads. The tcR package was used for downstream repertoire analysis, with clonotypes matched between fractions based on CDR3 nucleotide sequence plus V segment. VDJmatch was used to annotate antigen specificity against VDJdb, with one amino acid substitution in CDR3 permitted.

The TCR originated in a young woman in good health. The rearranged segments are TRBV6-2 or TRBV6-3 and TRBJ2-1; the junction holds 10 bases that match TRBD1. The specimen was PBMCs. In nucleotides, the sequence is TGTGCCAGCAGTTACGTGGGACAGGGGATTCCGGGACTCACGAACAATGAGCAGTTCTTC. Translation gives CASSYVGQGIPGLTNNEQFF.